Below are 8 T cell receptor beta chains sequenced from a single sample in a study of PD-1 blockade in mismatch repair-deficient tumors. Assay: immunoSEQ multiplex PCR; the TCRdb copy retains only in-frame clones and omits some. The data hold approximately 100,000 clones, with 82% observed a single time. Here the sequenced sample was peripheral blood, taken roughly eight months after starting pembrolizumab. Receptors originate from an adult with mismatch repair-deficient cancer.

The chain carries TRBV6-4 and TRBJ1-5; no firm D call. This CDR3 contains 18 residues. Trimming took off 2 bases at V and 1 base at J, with 18 bases between the two ends. Germline-derived CDR1 and CDR2 are MRHNA and SNTAGT. The CDR3 reads CASSDLPQRQWSNQPQHF. In DNA form, the CDR3 reads TGTGCCAGCAGTGACCTACCCCAGCGCCAATGGAGCAATCAGCCCCAGCATTTT.

This clone was counted once. V usage is TRBV7-6 and J usage is TRBJ2-1; D is possibly TRBD1 (6 bases). Germline values: CDR1 SGHVS, CDR2 FNYEAQ. This CDR3 is 15 amino acids long. V shed 1 base and J shed 6 bases, with 13 bases lying between them. CDR3 protein: CASSLVYRVSNEQFF. CDR3 nucleotides: TGTGCCAGCAGCTTAGTATACAGGGTTTCCAATGAGCAGTTCTTC. Complete variable domain (other parts from reference TRBV7-6 and TRBJ2-1): GAGVSQSPRYKVTKRGQDVALRCDPISGHVSLYWYRQALGQGPEFLTYFNYEAQQDKSGLPNDRFSAERPEGSISTLTIQRTEQRDSAMYRCASSLVYRVSNEQFFGPGTRLTVL.

The rearrangement links TRBV12-5 to TRBJ2-3; possibly TRBD1 for D (5 bases). Trimming removed 5 bases from V and 1 base from J, with 10 bases in between. CDR1 LGHNT and CDR2 FRNRAP come from the germline V gene. This CDR3 is built from 14 residues. In DNA form, the CDR3 reads TGTGCTAGTGGTAGGGAAGGGGGCACAGATACGCAGTATTTT. Protein: CASGREGGTDTQYF.

The chain couples TRBV11-3 to TRBJ1-1, with a weak D call TRBD1 (5 bases). CDR3 size: 13 residues. The germline gives CDR1 SGHNT, CDR2 YENEEA. V lost 3 bases and J 6 bases, leaving 11 bases between the germline ends. The CDR3 bases are TGTGCCAGCAGCTTCAGGGCAAGGGCTGAAGCTTTCTTT. Protein sequence: CASSFRARAEAFF.

The chain employs TRBV5-4 and TRBJ1-2; D unclear. CDR1 is SGHNT and CDR2 is YYREEE in the germline V gene (reference sequence). The V and J ends lost 1 base and 6 bases respectively, with 7 bases between them. The CDR3 extends over 12 amino acids. CDR3 coding DNA: TGTGCCAGCAGCTTGCGTCCGAATGGCTACACCTTC. It specifies CASSLRPNGYTF.

The chain is built from TRBV11-3 and TRBJ2-3; 7 bases agree with TRBD2. Germline assignment: CDR1 SGHNT and CDR2 YENEEA. The CDR3 totals 16 residues. The junction had 9 bases not matched to a gene; V was cut back by 4 bases and J by 2 bases. The CDR3 here is CASSSRGSGLTDTQYF. The CDR3 DNA follows: TGTGCCAGCAGCTCCCGGGGTAGCGGGCTCACAGATACGCAGTATTTT.

The V gene is TRBV5-1, the J gene TRBJ2-3, with TRBD1 identical over 10 bases. This CDR3 has 15 amino acids. The trim removed 0 bases at V and 3 bases at J, leaving 1 base unmatched. Germline values: CDR1 SGHRS, CDR2 YFSETQ. The CDR3 loop is CASSLAGQGTDTQYF. In DNA form, the CDR3 reads TGCGCCAGCAGCTTGGCGGGACAGGGGACAGATACGCAGTATTTT.

The gene calls are TRBV11-2 and TRBJ2-5; weak D call: TRBD1 (6 bases). CDR3 length: 16 amino acids. Germline V lookup: CDR1 SGHAT, CDR2 FQNNGV. V was pared by 1 base and J by 3 bases, with 15 bases between. The CDR3 reads CASSLGQGLEKETQYF. The CDR3 DNA reads TGTGCCAGCAGCTTAGGGCAGGGGCTAGAGAAAGAGACCCAGTACTTC.